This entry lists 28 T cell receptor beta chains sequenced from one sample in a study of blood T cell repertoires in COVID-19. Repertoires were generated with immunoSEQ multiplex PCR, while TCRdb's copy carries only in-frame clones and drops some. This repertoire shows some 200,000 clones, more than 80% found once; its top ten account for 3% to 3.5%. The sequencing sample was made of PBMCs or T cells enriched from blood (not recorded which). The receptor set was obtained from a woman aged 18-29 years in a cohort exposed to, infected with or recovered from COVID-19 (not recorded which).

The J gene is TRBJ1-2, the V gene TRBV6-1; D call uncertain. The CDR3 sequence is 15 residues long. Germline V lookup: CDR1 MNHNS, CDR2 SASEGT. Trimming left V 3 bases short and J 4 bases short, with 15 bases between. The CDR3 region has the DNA TGTGCCAGCAGTGAGTTTCCGAGGGCAGGCTATGGCTACACCTTC. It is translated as CASSEFPRAGYGYTF.

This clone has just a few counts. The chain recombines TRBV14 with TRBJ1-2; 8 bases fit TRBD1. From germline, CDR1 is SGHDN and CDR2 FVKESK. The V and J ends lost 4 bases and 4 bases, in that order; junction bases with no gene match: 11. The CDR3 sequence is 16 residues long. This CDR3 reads CASSPNPGQAFYGYTF. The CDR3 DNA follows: TGTGCCAGCAGCCCAAATCCGGGACAGGCCTTCTATGGCTACACCTTC.

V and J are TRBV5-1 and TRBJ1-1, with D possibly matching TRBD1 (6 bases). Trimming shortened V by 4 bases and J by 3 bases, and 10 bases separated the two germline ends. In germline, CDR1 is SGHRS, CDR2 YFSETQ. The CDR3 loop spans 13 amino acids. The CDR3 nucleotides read TGCGCCAGCAGCACCACAGGGTACACTGAAGCTTTCTTT. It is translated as CASSTTGYTEAFF.

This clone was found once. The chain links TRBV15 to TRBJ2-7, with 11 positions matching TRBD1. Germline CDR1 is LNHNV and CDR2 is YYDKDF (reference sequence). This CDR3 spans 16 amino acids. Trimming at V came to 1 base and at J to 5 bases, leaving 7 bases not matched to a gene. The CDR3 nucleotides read TGTGCCACCAGCAGAGGGCTTGGGGGACAGGGGGACGAGCAGTACTTC. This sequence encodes CATSRGLGGQGDEQYF.

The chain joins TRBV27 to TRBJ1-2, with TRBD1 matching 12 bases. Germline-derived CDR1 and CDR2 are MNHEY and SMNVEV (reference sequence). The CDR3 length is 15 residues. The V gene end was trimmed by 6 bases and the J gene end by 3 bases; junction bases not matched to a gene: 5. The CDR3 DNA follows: TGTGCCAGCAGGGATGGGACAGGGGGCGACTATGGCTACACCTTC. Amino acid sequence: CASRDGTGGDYGYTF.

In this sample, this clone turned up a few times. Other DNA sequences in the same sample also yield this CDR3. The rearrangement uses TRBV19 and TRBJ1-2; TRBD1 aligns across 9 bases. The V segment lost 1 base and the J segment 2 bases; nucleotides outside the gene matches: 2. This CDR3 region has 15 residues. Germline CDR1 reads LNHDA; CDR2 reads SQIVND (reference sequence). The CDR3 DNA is TGTGCCAGTAGTATAGCGGGACAGGGCAACTATGGCTACACCTTC. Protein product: CASSIAGQGNYGYTF.

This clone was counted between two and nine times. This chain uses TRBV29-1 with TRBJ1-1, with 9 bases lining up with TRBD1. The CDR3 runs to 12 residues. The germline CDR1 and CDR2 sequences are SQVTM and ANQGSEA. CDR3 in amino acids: CSTGGYGTEAFF. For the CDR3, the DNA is TGCAGTACAGGGGGCTACGGAACTGAAGCTTTCTTT.

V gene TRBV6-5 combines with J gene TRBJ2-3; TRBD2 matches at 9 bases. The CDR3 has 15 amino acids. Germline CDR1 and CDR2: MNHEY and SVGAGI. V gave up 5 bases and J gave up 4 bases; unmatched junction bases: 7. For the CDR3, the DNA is TGTGCCAGCAGTCTTTCTAGCGGGGCCCCAGATACGCAGTATTTT. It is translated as CASSLSSGAPDTQYF.

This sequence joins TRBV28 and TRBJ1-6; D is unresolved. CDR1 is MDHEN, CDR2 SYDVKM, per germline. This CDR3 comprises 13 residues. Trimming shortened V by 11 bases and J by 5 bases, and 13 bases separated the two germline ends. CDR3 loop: CAGGPNNNSPLHF. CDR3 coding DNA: TGTGCCGGAGGACCGAATAATAATTCACCCCTCCACTTT.

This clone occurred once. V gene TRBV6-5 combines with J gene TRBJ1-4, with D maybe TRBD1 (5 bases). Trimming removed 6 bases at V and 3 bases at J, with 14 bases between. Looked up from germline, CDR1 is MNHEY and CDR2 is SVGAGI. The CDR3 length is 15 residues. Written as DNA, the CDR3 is TGTGCCAGCAGCCAAATGGGGGAGGCTAATGAAAAACTGTTTTTT. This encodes CASSQMGEANEKLFF.

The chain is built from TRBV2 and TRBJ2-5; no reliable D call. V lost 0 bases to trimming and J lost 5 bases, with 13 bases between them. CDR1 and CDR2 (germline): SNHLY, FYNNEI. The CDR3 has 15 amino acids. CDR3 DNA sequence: TGTGCCAGCAGTGAAGCGAGTTTAAGTTGGGAGACCCAGTACTTC. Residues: CASSEASLSWETQYF.

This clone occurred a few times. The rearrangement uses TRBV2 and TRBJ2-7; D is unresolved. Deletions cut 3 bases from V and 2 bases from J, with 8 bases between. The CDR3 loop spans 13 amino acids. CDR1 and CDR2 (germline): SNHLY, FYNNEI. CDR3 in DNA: TGTGCCAGCAGTGATGTCTTTACCTACGAGCAGTACTTC. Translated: CASSDVFTYEQYF.

This CDR3 reads CASSNHRVGYTF. As DNA, the CDR3 is TGTGCCAGCAGCAACCACAGGGTTGGCTACACCTTC. The gene calls are TRBV3-1 (or the pseudogene TRBV3-2) and TRBJ1-2; possibly TRBD1 for D (6 bases). Per germline, CDR1 LGHDT and CDR2 YNNKEL (reference sequence). The CDR3 has 12 residues. V lost 5 bases and J lost 7, with 11 bases in between.

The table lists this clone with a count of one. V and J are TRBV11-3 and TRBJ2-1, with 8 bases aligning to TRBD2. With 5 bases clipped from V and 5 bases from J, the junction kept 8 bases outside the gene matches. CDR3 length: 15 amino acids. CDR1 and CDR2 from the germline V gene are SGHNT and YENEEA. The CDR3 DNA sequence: TGTGCCAGCAGCCGTACTAGCGGCCCTAACAATGAGCAGTTCTTC. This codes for CASSRTSGPNNEQFF.

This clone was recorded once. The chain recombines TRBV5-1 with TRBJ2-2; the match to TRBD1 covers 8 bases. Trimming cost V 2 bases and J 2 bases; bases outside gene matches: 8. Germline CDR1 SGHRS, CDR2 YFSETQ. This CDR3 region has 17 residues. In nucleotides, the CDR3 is TGCGCCAGCAGCTTTAAGCCAGGGGGCCCAAACACCGGGGAGCTGTTTTTT. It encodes CASSFKPGGPNTGELFF.

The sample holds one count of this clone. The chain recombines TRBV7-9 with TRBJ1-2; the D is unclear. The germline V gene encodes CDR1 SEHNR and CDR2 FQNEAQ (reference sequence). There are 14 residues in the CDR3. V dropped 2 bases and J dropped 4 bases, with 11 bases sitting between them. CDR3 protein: CASSLNGQAYGYTF. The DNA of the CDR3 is TGTGCCAGCAGCTTAAACGGCCAGGCCTATGGCTACACCTTC. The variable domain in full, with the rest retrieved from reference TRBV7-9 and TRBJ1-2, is DTGVSQNPRHKITKRGQNVTFRCDPISEHNRLYWYRQTLGQGPEFLTYFQNEAQLEKSRLLSDRFSAERPKGSFSTLEIQRTEQGDSAMYLCASSLNGQAYGYTFGSGTRLTVV.

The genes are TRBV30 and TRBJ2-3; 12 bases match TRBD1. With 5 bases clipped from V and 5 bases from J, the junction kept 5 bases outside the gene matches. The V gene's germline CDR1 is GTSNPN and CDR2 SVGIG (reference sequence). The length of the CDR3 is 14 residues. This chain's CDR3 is CAWAGTGGRDTQYF. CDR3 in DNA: TGTGCCTGGGCCGGGACAGGGGGCAGAGATACGCAGTATTTT. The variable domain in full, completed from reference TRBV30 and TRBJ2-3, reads SQTIHQWPATLVQPVGSPLSLECTVEGTSNPNLYWYRQAAGRGLQLLFYSVGIGQISSEVPQNLSASRPQDRQFILSSKKLLLSDSGFYLCAWAGTGGRDTQYFGPGTRLTVL.

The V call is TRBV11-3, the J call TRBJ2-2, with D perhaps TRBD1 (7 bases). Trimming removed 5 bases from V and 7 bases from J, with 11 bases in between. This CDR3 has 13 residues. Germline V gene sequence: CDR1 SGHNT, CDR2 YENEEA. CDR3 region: CASSPGDSGELFF. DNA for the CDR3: TGTGCCAGCAGCCCGGGGGACAGCGGGGAGCTGTTTTTT.

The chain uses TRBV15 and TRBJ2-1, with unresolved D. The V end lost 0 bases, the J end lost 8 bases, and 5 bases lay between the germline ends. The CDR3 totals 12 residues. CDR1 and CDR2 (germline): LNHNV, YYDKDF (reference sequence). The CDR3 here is CATSRDAHEQFF. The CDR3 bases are TGTGCCACCAGCAGAGATGCGCATGAGCAGTTCTTC.

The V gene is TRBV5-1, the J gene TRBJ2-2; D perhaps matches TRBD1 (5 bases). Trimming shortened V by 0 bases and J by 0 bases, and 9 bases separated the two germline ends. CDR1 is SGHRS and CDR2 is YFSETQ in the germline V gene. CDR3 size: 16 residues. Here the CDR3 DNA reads TGCGCCAGCAGCTTGGTTGCACAGGCGAACACCGGGGAGCTGTTTTTT. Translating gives CASSLVAQANTGELFF.

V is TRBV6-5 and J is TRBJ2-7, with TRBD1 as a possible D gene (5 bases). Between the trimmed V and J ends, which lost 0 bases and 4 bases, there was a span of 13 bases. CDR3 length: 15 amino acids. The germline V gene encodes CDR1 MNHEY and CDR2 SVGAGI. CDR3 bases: TGTGCCAGCAGTTACTCGGCAGGGTTAGAATACGAGCAGTACTTC. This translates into CASSYSAGLEYEQYF.

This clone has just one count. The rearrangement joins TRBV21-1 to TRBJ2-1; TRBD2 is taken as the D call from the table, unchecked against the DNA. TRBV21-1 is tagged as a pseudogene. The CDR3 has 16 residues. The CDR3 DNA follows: TGTGCCAGCAGCAACGAGACTAGCGTAGTAATCCATGAGCAGTTCTTC. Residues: CASSNETSVVIHEQFF.

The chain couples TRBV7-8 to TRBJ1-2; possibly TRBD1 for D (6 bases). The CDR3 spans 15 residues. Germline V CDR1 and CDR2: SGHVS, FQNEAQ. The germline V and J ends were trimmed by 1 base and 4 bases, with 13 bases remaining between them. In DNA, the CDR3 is TGTGCCAGCAGCTTAGTGTCTGGGGGCCTCTATGGCTACACCTTC. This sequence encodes CASSLVSGGLYGYTF.

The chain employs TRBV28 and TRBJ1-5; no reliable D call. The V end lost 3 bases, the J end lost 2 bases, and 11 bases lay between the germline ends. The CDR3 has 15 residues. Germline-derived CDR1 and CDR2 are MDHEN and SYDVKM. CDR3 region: CASSFPRQGNQPQHF. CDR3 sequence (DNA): TGTGCCAGCAGTTTCCCCCGGCAGGGCAATCAGCCCCAGCATTTT.

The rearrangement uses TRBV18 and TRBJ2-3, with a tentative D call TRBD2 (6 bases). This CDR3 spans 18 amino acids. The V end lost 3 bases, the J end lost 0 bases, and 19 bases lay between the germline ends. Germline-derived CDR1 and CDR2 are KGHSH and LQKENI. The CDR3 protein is CASSPPGSSGPSTDTQYF. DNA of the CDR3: TGTGCCAGCTCACCCCCTGGAAGTAGCGGACCCAGCACAGATACGCAGTATTTT.

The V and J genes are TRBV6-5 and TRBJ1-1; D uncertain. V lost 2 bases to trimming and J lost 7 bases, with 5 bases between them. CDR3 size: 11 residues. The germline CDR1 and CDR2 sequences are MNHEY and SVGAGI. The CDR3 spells CASSYKSEAFF. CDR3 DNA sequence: TGTGCCAGCAGTTACAAGAGTGAAGCTTTCTTT.

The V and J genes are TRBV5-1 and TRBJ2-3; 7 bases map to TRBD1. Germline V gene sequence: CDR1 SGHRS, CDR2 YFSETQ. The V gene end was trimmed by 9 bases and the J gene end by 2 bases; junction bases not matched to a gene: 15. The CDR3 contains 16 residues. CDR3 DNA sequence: TGCGCCACCACCCCCAGCTCCAGGGGGAACACAGATACGCAGTATTTT. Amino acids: CATTPSSRGNTDTQYF. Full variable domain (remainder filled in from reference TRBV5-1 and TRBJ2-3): KAGVTQTPRYLIKTRGQQVTLSCSPISGHRSVSWYQQTPGQGLQFLFEYFSETQRNKGNFPGRFSGRQFSNSRSEMNVSTLELGDSALYLCATTPSSRGNTDTQYFGPGTRLTVL.

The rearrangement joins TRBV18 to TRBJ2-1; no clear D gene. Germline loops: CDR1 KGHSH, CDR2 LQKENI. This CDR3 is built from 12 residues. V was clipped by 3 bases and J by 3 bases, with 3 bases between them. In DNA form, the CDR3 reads TGTGCCAGCTCACCCAACTACAATGAGCAGTTCTTC. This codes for CASSPNYNEQFF.